This T cell receptor beta chain was profiled in a study of cytomegalovirus exposure and HLA in healthy donors. J gave up 2 bases and V 1 base, and 2 bases lay outside the gene matches. The V gene's germline CDR1 is SGHTA and CDR2 FQGTGA. The CDR3 runs to 15 residues. Generated by immunoSEQ multiplex PCR, the TCRdb table keeps only in-frame clones and is missing some. The data contain some 130,000 clones, 70% to 85% of them singletons. Specimen: PBMCs. This TCR derives from a man between 25 and 39 years old in good health and CMV-seropositive. The chain is built from TRBV7-3 and TRBJ2-3; TRBD2 agrees at 8 bases. Here the CDR3 reads CASSLSGGPTDTQYF. The CDR3 nucleotides read TGTGCCAGCAGCTTAAGCGGGGGGCCCACAGATACGCAGTATTTT.